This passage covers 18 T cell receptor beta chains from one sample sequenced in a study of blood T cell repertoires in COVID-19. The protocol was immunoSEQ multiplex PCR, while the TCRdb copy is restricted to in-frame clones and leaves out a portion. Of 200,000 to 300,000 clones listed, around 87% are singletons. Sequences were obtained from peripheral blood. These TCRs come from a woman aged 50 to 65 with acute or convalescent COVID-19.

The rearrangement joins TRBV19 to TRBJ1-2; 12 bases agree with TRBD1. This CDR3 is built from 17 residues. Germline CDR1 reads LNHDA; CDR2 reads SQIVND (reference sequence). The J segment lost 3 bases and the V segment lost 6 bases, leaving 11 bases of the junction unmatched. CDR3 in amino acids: CASRHDTGQGAYYGYTF. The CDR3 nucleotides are TGTGCCAGTAGACACGACACGGGACAGGGGGCCTACTATGGCTACACCTTC.

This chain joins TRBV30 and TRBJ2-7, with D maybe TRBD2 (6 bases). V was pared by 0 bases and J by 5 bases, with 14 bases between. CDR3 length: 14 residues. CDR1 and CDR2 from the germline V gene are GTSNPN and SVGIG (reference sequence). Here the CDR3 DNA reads TGTGCCTGGAGTGTACTGGGGGGAGAGGACGAGCAGTACTTC. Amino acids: CAWSVLGGEDEQYF.

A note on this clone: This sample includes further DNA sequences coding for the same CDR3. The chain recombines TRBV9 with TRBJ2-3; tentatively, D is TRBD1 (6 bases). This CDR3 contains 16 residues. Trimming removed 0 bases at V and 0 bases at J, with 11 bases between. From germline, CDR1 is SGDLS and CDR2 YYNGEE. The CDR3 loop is CASSVEGRGSTDTQYF. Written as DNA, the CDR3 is TGTGCCAGCAGCGTAGAAGGCAGGGGAAGCACAGATACGCAGTATTTT.

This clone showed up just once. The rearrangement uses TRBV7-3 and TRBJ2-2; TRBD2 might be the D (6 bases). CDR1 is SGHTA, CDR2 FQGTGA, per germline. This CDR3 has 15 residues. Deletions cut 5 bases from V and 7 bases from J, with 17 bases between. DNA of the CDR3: TGTGCCAGCAGCCGCGGGACTCCACTCCACGGGGAGCTGTTTTTT. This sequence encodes CASSRGTPLHGELFF.

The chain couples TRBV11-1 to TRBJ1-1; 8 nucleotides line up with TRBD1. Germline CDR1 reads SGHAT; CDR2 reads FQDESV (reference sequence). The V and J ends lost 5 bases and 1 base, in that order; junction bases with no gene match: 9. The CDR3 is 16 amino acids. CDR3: CASSNGWTGRNTEAFF. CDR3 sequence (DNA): TGTGCCAGCAGCAACGGGTGGACAGGGAGGAACACTGAAGCTTTCTTT.

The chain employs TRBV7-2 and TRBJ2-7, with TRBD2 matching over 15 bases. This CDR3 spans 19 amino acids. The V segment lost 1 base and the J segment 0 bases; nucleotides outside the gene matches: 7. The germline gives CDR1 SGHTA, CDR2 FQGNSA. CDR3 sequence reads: CASSLVGLAGGTSSYEQYF. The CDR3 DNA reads TGTGCCAGCAGCTTAGTGGGACTAGCGGGAGGAACCAGCTCCTACGAGCAGTACTTC. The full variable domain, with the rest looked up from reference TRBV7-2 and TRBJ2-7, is GAGVSQSPSNKVTEKGKDVELRCDPISGHTALYWYRQSLGQGLEFLIYFQGNSAPDKSGLPSDRFSAERTGGSVSTLTIQRTQQEDSAVYLCASSLVGLAGGTSSYEQYFGPGTRLTVT.

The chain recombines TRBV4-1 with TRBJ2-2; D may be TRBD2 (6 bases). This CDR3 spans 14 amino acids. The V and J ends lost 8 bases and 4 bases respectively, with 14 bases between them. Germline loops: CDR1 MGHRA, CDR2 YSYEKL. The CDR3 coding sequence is TGCGCCAGCGGGACTGCGGTGGGCACCGGGGAGCTGTTTTTT. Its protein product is CASGTAVGTGELFF.

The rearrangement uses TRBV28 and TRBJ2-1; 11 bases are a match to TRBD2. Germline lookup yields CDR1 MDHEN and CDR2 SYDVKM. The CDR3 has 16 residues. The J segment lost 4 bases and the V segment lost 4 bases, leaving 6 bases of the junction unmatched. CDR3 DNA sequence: TGTGCCAGCAGTTCGATACTAGCGGGGGAGTACAATGAGCAGTTCTTC. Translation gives CASSSILAGEYNEQFF.

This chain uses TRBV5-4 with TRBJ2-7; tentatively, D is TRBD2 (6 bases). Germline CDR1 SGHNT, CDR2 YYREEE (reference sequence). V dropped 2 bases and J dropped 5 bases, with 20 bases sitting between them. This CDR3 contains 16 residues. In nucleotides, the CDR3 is TGTGCCAGCAGCTTATACCTTGGGAGGTCGGGGCACGAGCAGTACTTC. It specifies CASSLYLGRSGHEQYF.

The chain's CDR3 is CATSDTRTGDSEQYF. The DNA for the CDR3 is TGTGCCACCAGTGATACTCGGACAGGGGACAGCGAGCAGTACTTC. This chain connects TRBV24-1 to TRBJ2-7; 9 nucleotides line up with TRBD1. This CDR3 has 15 residues. Germline V gene lookup returns CDR1 KGHDR and CDR2 SFDVKD. The ends lost 3 bases at V and 6 bases at J; junction bases unmatched: 8.

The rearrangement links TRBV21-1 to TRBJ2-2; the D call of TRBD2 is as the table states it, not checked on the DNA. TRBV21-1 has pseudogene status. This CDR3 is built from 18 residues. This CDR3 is CASSKDGGARGATGELFF. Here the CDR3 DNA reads TGTGCCAGCAGCAAAGATGGAGGGGCCCGGGGGGCCACCGGGGAGCTGTTTTTT.

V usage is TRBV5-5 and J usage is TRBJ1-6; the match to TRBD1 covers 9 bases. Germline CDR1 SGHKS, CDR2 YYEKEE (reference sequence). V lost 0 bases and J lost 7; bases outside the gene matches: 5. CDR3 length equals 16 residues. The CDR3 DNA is TGTGCCAGCAGCTTGGGGATGGACAGGGGAAATTCACCCCTCCACTTT. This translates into CASSLGMDRGNSPLHF.

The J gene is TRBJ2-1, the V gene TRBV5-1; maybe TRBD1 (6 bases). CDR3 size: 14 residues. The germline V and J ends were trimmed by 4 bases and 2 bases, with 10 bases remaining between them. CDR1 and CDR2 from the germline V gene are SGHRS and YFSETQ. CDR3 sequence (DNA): TGCGCCAGCAGCCAACAGGGTCCCTACAATGAGCAGTTCTTC. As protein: CASSQQGPYNEQFF. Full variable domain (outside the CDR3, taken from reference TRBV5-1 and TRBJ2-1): KAGVTQTPRYLIKTRGQQVTLSCSPISGHRSVSWYQQTPGQGLQFLFEYFSETQRNKGNFPGRFSGRQFSNSRSEMNVSTLELGDSALYLCASSQQGPYNEQFFGPGTRLTVL.

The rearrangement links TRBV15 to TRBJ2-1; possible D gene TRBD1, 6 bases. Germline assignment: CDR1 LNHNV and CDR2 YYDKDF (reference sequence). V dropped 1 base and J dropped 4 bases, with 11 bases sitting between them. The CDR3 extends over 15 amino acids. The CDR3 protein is CATSRAWDTYNEQFF. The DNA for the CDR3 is TGTGCCACCAGCAGAGCGTGGGACACGTACAATGAGCAGTTCTTC.

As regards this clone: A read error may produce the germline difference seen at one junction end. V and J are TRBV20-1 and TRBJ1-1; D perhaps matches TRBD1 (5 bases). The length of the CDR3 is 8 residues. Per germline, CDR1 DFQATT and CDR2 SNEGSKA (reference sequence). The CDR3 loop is CSARDSLF. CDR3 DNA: TGCAGTGCTCGGGACTCTCTCTTT.

The CDR3 region is CASSLGTSGTYEQYF. In DNA form, the CDR3 reads TGCGCCAGCAGCTTGGGGACTAGCGGAACCTACGAGCAGTACTTC. V gene TRBV5-1 combines with J gene TRBJ2-7, with 10 bases matching TRBD2. CDR3 length equals 15 residues. J gave up 2 bases and V 0 bases, and 2 bases lay outside the gene matches. CDR1 is SGHRS and CDR2 is YFSETQ in the germline V gene.

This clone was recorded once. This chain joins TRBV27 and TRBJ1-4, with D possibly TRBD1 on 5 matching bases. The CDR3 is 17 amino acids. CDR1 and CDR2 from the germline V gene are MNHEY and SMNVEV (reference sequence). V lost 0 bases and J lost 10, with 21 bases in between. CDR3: CASSLSFLGAGGGKLFF. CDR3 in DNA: TGTGCCAGCAGTTTATCCTTCCTAGGGGCCGGGGGAGGAAAACTGTTTTTT. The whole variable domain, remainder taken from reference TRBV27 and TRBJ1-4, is EAQVTQNPRYLITVTGKKLTVTCSQNMNHEYMSWYRQDPGLGLRQIYYSMNVEVTDKGDVPEGYKVSRKEKRNFPLILESPSPNQTSLYFCASSLSFLGAGGGKLFFGSGTQLSVL.

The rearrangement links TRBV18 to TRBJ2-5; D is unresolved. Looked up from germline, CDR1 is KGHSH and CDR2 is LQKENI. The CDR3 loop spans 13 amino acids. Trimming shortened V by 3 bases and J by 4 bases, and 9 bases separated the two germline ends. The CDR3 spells CASSPPQIETQYF. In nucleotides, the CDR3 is TGTGCCAGCTCACCTCCGCAGATAGAGACCCAGTACTTC.